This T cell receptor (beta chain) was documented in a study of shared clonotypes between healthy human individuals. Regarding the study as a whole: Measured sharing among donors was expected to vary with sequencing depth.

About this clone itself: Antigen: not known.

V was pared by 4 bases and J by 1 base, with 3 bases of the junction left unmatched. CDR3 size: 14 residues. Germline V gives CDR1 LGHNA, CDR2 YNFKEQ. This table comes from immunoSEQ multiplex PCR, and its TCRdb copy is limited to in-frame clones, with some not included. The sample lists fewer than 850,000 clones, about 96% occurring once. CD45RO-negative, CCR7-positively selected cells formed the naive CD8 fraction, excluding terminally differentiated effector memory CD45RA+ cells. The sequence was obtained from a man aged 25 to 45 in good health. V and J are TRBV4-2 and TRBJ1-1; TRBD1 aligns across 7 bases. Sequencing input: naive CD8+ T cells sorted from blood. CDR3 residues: CASSLGTENTEAFF. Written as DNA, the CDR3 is TGTGCCAGCAGCCTCGGGACAGAGAACACTGAAGCTTTCTTT.